This T cell receptor (beta chain) comes out of a study of blood T cell repertoires in COVID-19. Overall study: Whether acute or convalescent, the COVID-19 samples came from the United States, Italy and Spain. The cDNA or gDNA used as material had been derived from T cells, B-cell-depleted T cells, or PBMCs.

In the original workflow: Estimates of nucleated cell counts were drawn from the amplification of reference gene primers. Sequencing used immunoSEQ multiplex PCR; TCRdb keeps in-frame clones, though not all of them. That table supplies the V and J calls and clone size; D and trimming were determined from the DNA. This sample has about 280,000 clones; roughly 87% occur once, and the top ten carry 13%. The CDR3 is 18 residues long. The V gene lost 2 bases and the J gene lost 6 bases, with 23 bases spanning the gap. CDR1 is SGDLS, CDR2 YYNGEE, per germline. The sample comprised peripheral blood. The receptor comes from a human donor in a cohort sampled during active COVID-19. The rearrangement joins TRBV9 to TRBJ2-2, with D perhaps matching TRBD1 (5 bases). In DNA form, the CDR3 reads TGTGCCAGCAGCGTTGATAGAGCAGGGCTTAATAGGGCCGGGGAGCTGTTTTTT. This codes for CASSVDRAGLNRAGELFF.